This T cell receptor beta chain was captured in a study of blood T cell repertoires in COVID-19. Participant ages covered roughly 18 to 90 years across 24 US areas. Study processing details: Quantification of nucleated cells was approximated via reference gene primer amplification. TCRdb's table, derived via immunoSEQ multiplex PCR, lists solely in-frame clones and lacks some. V and J calls and clone size follow that table, whereas D and trimming were derived from the DNA. The data show around 250,000 clones, over 80% seen once. The TCR originated in a woman aged 35 to 49 who had been exposed to COVID-19. Sequenced sample: PBMCs or T cells enriched from blood (not recorded which).

The CDR3 region has the DNA TGTGCCAGTAGACCACGGACAGGATTCAATCAGCCCCAGCATTTT. It translates to CASRPRTGFNQPQHF. This chain connects TRBV19 to TRBJ1-5, with 7 bases that match TRBD1. Germline V lookup: CDR1 LNHDA, CDR2 SQIVND (reference sequence). This CDR3 contains 15 residues. V was pared by 6 bases and J by 3 bases, with 8 bases of the junction left unmatched.